These 13 T cell receptor beta chains were sequenced from one sample in a study of blood T cell repertoires in COVID-19. This table comes from immunoSEQ multiplex PCR, and its TCRdb copy is limited to in-frame clones, with some not included. The sample has tens of thousands of clones; 75% to 95% are singletons. The specimen was peripheral blood. The receptors stem from a woman older than 75 with acute or convalescent COVID-19.

The chain joins TRBV7-8 to TRBJ2-7; 8 bases map to TRBD1. The CDR3 covers 20 residues. J lost 2 bases, V lost 0 bases, and 18 bases had no gene match. Looked up from germline, CDR1 is SGHVS and CDR2 is FQNEAQ. The CDR3 nucleotides are TGTGCCAGCAGCTTAGCACGTGGCAGGGGGCCTGGCGGGAAGACCTACGAGCAGTACTTC. Its protein is CASSLARGRGPGGKTYEQYF.

The J gene is TRBJ2-1, the V gene TRBV19; the match to TRBD1 covers 8 bases. V was clipped by 6 bases and J by 6 bases; unmatched bases: 4. The CDR3 consists of 13 residues. Germline CDR1 is LNHDA and CDR2 is SQIVND (reference sequence). The CDR3 DNA is TGTGCCAGTAGCTCGGACAGGGTCAATGAGCAGTTCTTC. Translating gives CASSSDRVNEQFF.

This sequence joins TRBV5-1 and TRBJ1-1; 10 bases are shared with TRBD1. The CDR3 consists of 16 residues. Losses at the gene ends were 7 bases for V and 0 bases for J; bases not matched to a gene: 9. Germline V gene data show CDR1 as SGHRS and CDR2 as YFSETQ. CDR3 protein: CASCPGQGRMNTEAFF. The CDR3 DNA reads TGCGCCAGCTGTCCGGGACAGGGGAGAATGAACACTGAAGCTTTCTTT.

The rearrangement joins TRBV7-9 to TRBJ1-1, with 10 bases identical to TRBD1. This CDR3 contains 13 residues. V lost 1 base to trimming and J lost 12 bases; unmatched junction nucleotides: 5. CDR1 is SEHNR, CDR2 FQNEAQ, per germline (reference sequence). CDR3 DNA sequence: TGTGCCAGCAGCTTAGGACAGGGGGCGGAAACTTTCTTT. It specifies CASSLGQGAETFF.

On this clone itself: The sample contains more than one DNA sequence encoding this CDR3. The chain couples TRBV19 to TRBJ1-4, with 7 positions matching TRBD1. Germline CDR1 and CDR2: LNHDA and SQIVND (reference sequence). Unmatched junction bases numbered 2, after V lost 5 bases and J lost 5 bases. This CDR3 has 13 amino acids. CDR3 DNA sequence: TGTGCCAGTAGTTCAGGGGGGAATGAAAAACTGTTTTTT. It specifies CASSSGGNEKLFF.

The chain links TRBV12-3 or TRBV12-4 to TRBJ1-6, with D unclear. The CDR3 loop spans 13 amino acids. The ends were cut back, 1 base at V and 6 bases at J, with 4 bases in the middle. The CDR3 DNA reads as TGTGCCAGCAGTTTAGACAGTAATTCACCCCTCCACTTT. This encodes CASSLDSNSPLHF.

This chain links TRBV10-3 with TRBJ1-2; D might be TRBD1 (6 bases). The V gene's germline CDR1 is ENHRY and CDR2 SYGVKD. V was trimmed by 0 bases and J by 7 bases, leaving 12 bases between them. The CDR3 has 14 amino acids. This CDR3 reads CAISESAGRGGYTF. The DNA of the CDR3 is TGTGCCATCAGTGAGTCAGCCGGCAGGGGTGGCTACACCTTC.

The chain combines TRBV4-1 with TRBJ1-4, with 8 bases matching TRBD1. This CDR3 is built from 16 residues. V dropped 2 bases and J dropped 10; count of bases not matched to a gene: 12. Germline values: CDR1 MGHRA, CDR2 YSYEKL. The DNA for the CDR3 is TGCGCCAGCAGCCAACCAAAAAACAGGGGGGGGATAAAACTGTTTTTT. Translated, it gives CASSQPKNRGGIKLFF.

The V gene is TRBV4-2, the J gene TRBJ2-7; TRBD2 matches at 12 bases. Germline V gene sequence: CDR1 LGHNA, CDR2 YNFKEQ. Trimming removed 0 bases from V and 6 bases from J; junction bases left unmatched: 15. This CDR3 region has 19 residues. CDR3 residues: CASSQDLASGRAETLEQYF. In DNA form, the CDR3 reads TGTGCCAGCAGCCAAGATCTGGCTAGCGGGAGGGCCGAAACTCTCGAGCAGTACTTC.

V gene TRBV3-1 (or the pseudogene TRBV3-2) combines with J gene TRBJ1-2, with D perhaps TRBD1 (6 bases). Germline CDR1 and CDR2: LGHDT and YNNKEL (reference sequence). Trimming took 1 base from V and 10 from J, leaving 10 bases between them. The CDR3 totals 12 residues. CDR3 sequence reads: CASSQGRQAYTF. DNA for the CDR3: TGTGCCAGCAGCCAAGGTCGACAGGCCTACACCTTC.

V gene TRBV18 combines with J gene TRBJ1-4; 7 nucleotides line up with TRBD1. Per germline, CDR1 KGHSH and CDR2 LQKENI. V shed 2 bases, J shed 4 bases, and the junction held 13 bases outside the gene matches. This CDR3 is 18 amino acids long. The CDR3 region is CASSPSTGSRGHNEKLFF. Written as DNA, the CDR3 is TGTGCCAGCTCACCATCGACAGGGAGCCGGGGCCATAATGAAAAACTGTTTTTT.

CDR3 sequence: CASSQDAAGPSTDTQYF. For the CDR3, the DNA is TGCGCCAGCAGCCAAGATGCAGCGGGGCCAAGCACAGATACGCAGTATTTT. This sequence joins TRBV4-3 and TRBJ2-3, with 7 bases aligning to TRBD2. The germline V gene has CDR1 LGHNA and CDR2 YSLEER. The CDR3 extends over 17 amino acids. V was pared by 0 bases and J by 0 bases, with 6 bases of the junction left unmatched.

V gene TRBV7-9 combines with J gene TRBJ1-2; 7 nucleotides match TRBD1. V shed 4 bases and J 3 bases; nucleotides not matched to a gene: 5. This CDR3 contains 14 residues. CDR1 and CDR2 (germline): SEHNR, FQNEAQ (reference sequence). Here the CDR3 reads CASSSHRGDYGYTF. The CDR3 coding sequence is TGTGCCAGCAGCTCCCACAGGGGTGACTATGGCTACACCTTC.